This TCR beta chain came from a study of blood T cell repertoires in COVID-19. As for the study in general: Material from acute and convalescent COVID-19 was sourced from the United States, Italy and Spain. PBMCs, B-cell-depleted T cells, or T cells were the source of the cDNA or gDNA that made up the material.

The CDR3 sequence is 16 residues long. V shed 1 base and J shed 3 bases, with 16 bases lying between them. Germline loops: CDR1 SGHRS, CDR2 YFSETQ. In the source study's methods: Amplified reference gene primers provided the basis for estimating nucleated cell counts. The method was immunoSEQ multiplex PCR; TCRdb's version includes in-frame clones alone and lacks a portion of them. That table furnishes V, J and clone size, whereas the DNA furnished D and trimming. Here the sample spans around 130,000 clones, over 65% being singletons. The sequenced material came from peripheral blood. This chain links TRBV5-1 with TRBJ2-5, with D maybe TRBD1 (6 bases). The source of this sequence is a man in his forties or fifties with acute or convalescent COVID-19. The CDR3 region has the DNA TGCGCCAGCAGCTTGACCGGACAGACCGCGAAAGAGACCCAGTACTTC. Its translation: CASSLTGQTAKETQYF. The full variable domain, with the rest looked up from reference TRBV5-1 and TRBJ2-5, is KAGVTQTPRYLIKTRGQQVTLSCSPISGHRSVSWYQQTPGQGLQFLFEYFSETQRNKGNFPGRFSGRQFSNSRSEMNVSTLELGDSALYLCASSLTGQTAKETQYFGPGTRLLVL.